Listed below are T cell receptor beta chains from one sample, sequenced in a study of Ad26.COV2.S vaccination and SARS-CoV-2 variants. Profiled with immunoSEQ multiplex PCR; TCRdb holds only in-frame clones, not every one. The sample records roughly 380,000 clones, around 83% being singletons. The sample consisted of peripheral blood, taken in a trial of Ad26.COV2.S vaccine versus placebo. The receptors derive from a person aged 18-60 years who received the Ad26.COV2.S COVID-19 vaccine or a placebo. Each CDR3 is given with its conserved first and last residue. A D gene is named only where the DNA matches it firmly. Clone size is given for some rows only: seen once, a few or many times, or a class if the clone is expanded.

d_call,clone_size,j_call,v_call,cdr3_aa,cdr3_nt
TRBD2,-,TRBJ2-3,TRBV30,CAWTPLRGTSLYF,TGTGCCTGGACCCCCTTACGAGGGACTAGCTTGTATTTT
-,-,TRBJ2-2,TRBV27,CASSFLAAQGTGELFF,TGTGCCAGCAGTTTTTTGGCGGCCCAGGGCACCGGGGAGCTGTTTTTT
TRBD2,-,TRBJ2-7,TRBV27,CASSLIAGPAHEQYF,TGTGCCAGCAGTTTAATAGCGGGACCGGCCCACGAGCAGTACTTC
-,-,TRBJ2-3,TRBV7-2,CASSLSRAVTDTQYF,TGTGCCAGCAGCCTCTCCCGGGCGGTCACAGATACGCAGTATTTT
-,-,TRBJ2-7,TRBV12-5,CASGFWGKSYEQYF,TGTGCTAGTGGTTTTTGGGGGAAATCCTACGAGCAGTACTTC
-,-,TRBJ1-4,TRBV10-2,CASKIPTNEKLFF,TGCGCCAGCAAGATTCCAACTAATGAAAAACTGTTTTTT
-,-,TRBJ2-7,TRBV3-1/TRBV3-2,CASSQDIRYYEQYF,TGTGCCAGCAGCCAAGATATCAGATACTACGAGCAGTACTTC
TRBD2,-,TRBJ2-3,TRBV2,CASSEVLAVTGTDTQYF,TGTGCCAGCAGTGAAGTCCTAGCGGTGACTGGTACAGATACGCAGTATTTT
TRBD1,-,TRBJ2-2,TRBV18,CASSLQGAKTGELFF,TGTGCCAGCTCACTACAGGGGGCAAAAACCGGGGAGCTGTTTTTT
TRBD1,-,TRBJ2-7,TRBV18,CASSRQGMNEQYF,TGTGCCAGCTCCCGACAGGGGATGAACGAGCAGTACTTC
-,-,TRBJ2-1,TRBV5-1,CASSRQVLGEQFF,TGCGCCAGCAGCAGGCAGGTTCTTGGTGAGCAGTTCTTC
-,-,TRBJ2-7,TRBV18,CASSPTSYEGYEQYF,TGTGCCAGCTCACCGACCTCGTACGAAGGGTACGAGCAGTACTTC
-,many,TRBJ1-3,TRBV19,CASSMGSTDLKGTIYF,TGTGCCAGTAGTATGGGATCGACCGATCTAAAAGGCACCATATATTTT
TRBD2,-,TRBJ2-7,TRBV14,CASSPHRLQGLAGGSYEQYF,TGTGCCAGCAGCCCTCATCGTCTGCAGGGACTAGCGGGAGGTTCCTACGAGCAGTACTTC
-,few,TRBJ2-1,TRBV7-6,CASSLRNAGARNEQFF,TGTGCCAGCAGCTTAAGAAATGCGGGGGCCCGGAATGAGCAGTTCTTC
TRBD2,-,TRBJ2-2,TRBV25-1,CASSVAGRAGELFF,TGTGCCAGCAGTGTTGCAGGGAGGGCCGGGGAGCTGTTTTTT
TRBD1,-,TRBJ1-4,TRBV24-1,CATSAGQGRGNEKLFF,TGTGCCACCAGCGCGGGACAGGGGAGGGGAAATGAAAAACTGTTTTTT
TRBD2,-,TRBJ2-5,TRBV9,CASSRRTSGRASQETQYF,TGTGCCAGCAGCCGGAGGACTAGCGGGAGAGCCAGCCAAGAGACCCAGTACTTC
-,-,TRBJ1-2,TRBV5-1,CASSVKPGDPNGYTF,TGCGCCAGCAGCGTGAAACCGGGGGACCCAAATGGCTACACCTTC
TRBD2,few,TRBJ2-3,TRBV14,CASSLLAGFTDTQYF,TGTGCCAGCAGCCTCCTAGCGGGGTTCACAGATACGCAGTATTTT
TRBD2,-,TRBJ2-3,TRBV7-9,CASRQLAGSLDTQYF,TGTGCCAGCAGGCAACTAGCGGGGTCCTTGGATACGCAGTATTTT
-,-,TRBJ1-2,TRBV20-1,CSASLPSGIYGYTF,TGCAGTGCAAGTCTCCCCTCCGGAATCTATGGCTACACCTTC